This T cell receptor (beta chain) was identified during a study of OX40 agonist ivuxolimab in advanced cancers. Study-wide context: Therapy given before enrollment (anti-PD-1, anti-PD-L1 or anti-CTLA-4) was allowed, and approximately 40% had some.

Sequencing used immunoSEQ multiplex PCR; TCRdb keeps in-frame clones, though not all of them. The repertoire has about 62,000 clones, more than 65% of them found once; the top ten carry roughly 10%. With autoimmune disease history or systemic immunosuppression, patients were excluded. CDR3 length: 15 amino acids. The germline gives CDR1 SGHRS, CDR2 YFSETQ. Losses at the gene ends were 4 bases for V and 0 bases for J; bases not matched to a gene: 6. V and J are TRBV5-1 and TRBJ2-5, with 7 positions matching TRBD1. The sequences come from CD4+ or CD8+ T cells sorted from blood, collected in a trial of the OX40 agonist ivuxolimab. The sequence was obtained from an adult with an advanced solid tumor such as melanoma, head and neck, liver or kidney cancer. Here the CDR3 DNA reads TGCGCCAGCAGCCTGACAGGGAAGTACCAAGAGACCCAGTACTTC. This gives the protein CASSLTGKYQETQYF.